The rows below give T cell receptor beta chains drawn from one sample of a study of molecular identifiers for immune sequencing clone quantification. TCRdb processed the PCR reads anew with MiXCR; each CDR3 protein has one entry. The sample includes approximately 500,000 distinct CDR3 sequences, around 23% of them seen just once. Sequences were obtained from naive CD8+ T cells from blood, with Jurkat cell RNA spiked in. These receptor sequences come from a human donor in good health. Some libraries in this study had Jurkat cell RNA spiked in. The CDR3 runs from the conserved cysteine through the conserved F or W. A D gene is named only where the DNA matches it firmly.

TRBV7-6	TRBJ2-2	-	CASSLAGHGELFF
TRBV7-9	TRBJ2-1	TRBD1	CASSRSPGQRINEQFF
TRBV3-1	TRBJ2-7	TRBD2	CASSQLVAGSYEQYF
TRBV4-3	TRBJ2-7	-	CASSQERQSYYEQYF
TRBV6-1	TRBJ1-2	-	CASSEVVAAGSNYGYTF
TRBV6-2/TRBV6-3	TRBJ2-5	-	CASRSQRYQETQYF
TRBV7-2	TRBJ1-1	-	CASSLGGLLNTEAFF
TRBV6-6	TRBJ2-2	-	CASILMWGASTGELFF
TRBV27	TRBJ2-3	-	CASNPLGTDTQYF
TRBV6-6	TRBJ2-7	TRBD2	CASRTDGGTLGEQYF
TRBV4-3	TRBJ2-7	-	CASSTNRGGPYEQYF
TRBV11-2	TRBJ2-1	TRBD2	CASSYSGSLHNEQFF
TRBV9	TRBJ2-7	-	CASSPEGSSSYEQYF
TRBV5-1	TRBJ1-1	TRBD1	CASRSPTGPMNTEAFF
TRBV20-1	TRBJ2-3	-	CSAILAEGTDTQYF
TRBV4-3	TRBJ2-6	TRBD1	CASSPWTGEPSGANVLTF
TRBV4-1	TRBJ2-2	TRBD2	CASGLAGGGAVTGELFF
TRBV19	TRBJ1-5	-	CASCRGGDPSNSNQPQHF
TRBV7-3	TRBJ2-2	-	CASREGHYTGELFF
TRBV7-6	TRBJ2-7	-	CASSLEPTGSSYEQYF
TRBV5-6	TRBJ1-3	-	CASSSQQVNSGNTIYF
TRBV4-1	TRBJ1-5	TRBD1	CASSERQGGWYSNQPQHF
TRBV12-3/TRBV12-4	TRBJ1-3	-	CASSYSGTGSGNTIYF
TRBV4-3	TRBJ2-1	-	CASSQDFGKNQVEQFF
TRBV9	TRBJ2-7	TRBD1	CASSVGQGLDEQYF
TRBV30	TRBJ1-2	-	CAWSVAGEVGYTF
TRBV4-3	TRBJ2-7	-	CASSQYRDGGPTYEQYF
TRBV5-4	TRBJ2-7	TRBD1	CASSVTGTNEQYF
TRBV20-1	TRBJ1-1	TRBD1	CSARVDEGAGTEAFF
TRBV9	TRBJ2-7	TRBD1	CASSSTTGGFYEQYF
TRBV28	TRBJ1-6	TRBD1	CASSFGQGNNSPLHF
TRBV11-2	TRBJ2-7	TRBD1	CASSNTGGEFDEQYF
TRBV20-1	TRBJ2-7	-	CSARDRKGYNEQYF
TRBV19	TRBJ2-7	TRBD2	CASSPWTSGPYEQYF
TRBV20-1	TRBJ1-2	TRBD1	CSASGDRGFYGYTF
TRBV4-3	TRBJ2-7	-	CASSQDVLPSYEQYF
TRBV11-2	TRBJ1-1	TRBD1	CASSSNGTGVNTEAFF
TRBV30	TRBJ2-5	-	CAWSLGAQYF